This is a list of T cell receptor beta chains from one sample in a study of T cell changes during pregnancy in multiple sclerosis. Profiled with immunoSEQ multiplex PCR; TCRdb holds only in-frame clones, not every one. The data show approximately 40,000 clones, approximately 92% seen once. The sample was peripheral blood. The receptor set was obtained from a female donor with multiple sclerosis, enrolled in a pregnancy study. CDR3s include the opening cysteine and the closing phenylalanine or tryptophan. The order of the fields is J gene, V gene, clone size, CDR3 protein. Rows give clone size only sometimes, using once, few, many, or a class for an expanded clone.

TRBJ2-7 TRBV6-1 - CASSDRQGAPYEQYF
TRBJ2-2 TRBV19 - CASMRTGDTGELFF
TRBJ1-4 TRBV5-4 - CASSDSSERTNEKLFF
TRBJ1-3 TRBV23-1 - CASSRHDSGNTIYF
TRBJ2-7 TRBV7-9 - CASSFGGASYEQYF
TRBJ2-7 TRBV6-1 - CATSGSRFTYEQYF
TRBJ2-1 TRBV27 - CASNLYRPGTSYNEQFF
TRBJ2-5 TRBV9 once CASSLYGETQYF
TRBJ2-7 TRBV18 - CASSPVGVHEQYF
TRBJ1-1 TRBV30 - CAWSVGTGRRTEAFF
TRBJ1-1 TRBV7-9 - CASSLSGGNTEAFF
TRBJ2-5 TRBV2 - CASSEAPQETQYF
TRBJ2-7 TRBV7-9 - CASSLALTRQGQYF
TRBJ2-5 TRBV10-1 - CASSEAGRPQETQYF
TRBJ1-1 TRBV5-1 - CASSLAPGLVTEAFF
TRBJ1-1 TRBV29-1 - CSVGGLGGGLEAFF
TRBJ2-7 TRBV28 - CASSLVQGLPSYEQYF
TRBJ1-2 TRBV11-2 - CASSSLGGTGDRYGYTF
TRBJ2-7 TRBV4-3 once CASSQVRDSRNEQYF
TRBJ1-4 TRBV27 - CASGPFGYEKLFF
TRBJ1-3 TRBV5-1 - CASSPNLYSGNTIYF
TRBJ2-7 TRBV5-1 - CASSVDSPNYEQYF
TRBJ2-7 TRBV11-1 - CASSWAGGTYEQYF
TRBJ1-5 TRBV5-8 once CASSPGTGPHQPQHF
TRBJ2-7 TRBV18 - CASSLPDGAYEQYF
TRBJ2-5 TRBV7-9 - CASTYRGTQETQYF
TRBJ1-2 TRBV28 - CASSLTEIYGYTF
TRBJ2-5 TRBV10-2 - CASRPGQGAETQYF
TRBJ2-2 TRBV2 - CASTCSGSTGELFF